The rows below give T cell receptor beta chains drawn from one sample of a study of T cell responses to AZD1222 COVID-19 vaccine. The method was immunoSEQ multiplex PCR; TCRdb's version includes in-frame clones alone and lacks a portion of them. The sample lists about 180,000 clones; about 86% were seen once. The sample consisted of peripheral blood, taken 28 days after the second AZD1222 dose. These receptors were taken from an adult who received the AZD1222 COVID-19 vaccine. CDR3s include the opening cysteine and the closing phenylalanine or tryptophan. D genes are given only for firm matches. The size entry is marked missing in some rows and otherwise reads once, few, many or a size class.

clone size,J gene,D gene,V gene,CDR3 DNA,CDR3 protein
NA,TRBJ1-1,NA,TRBV5-6,TGTGCCAGCAGCTTGCCAGGGGCGAGGAGGGAAGCTTTCTTT,CASSLPGARREAFF
NA,TRBJ2-2,NA,TRBV6-2/TRBV6-3,TGTGCCAGCAGTTACTCGAACATTAACACCGGGGAGCTGTTTTTT,CASSYSNINTGELFF
NA,TRBJ2-7,TRBD1,TRBV10-1,TGCGCCAGCAGTGAGTCGGACAGGTTGCTTGGCGAGCAGTACTTC,CASSESDRLLGEQYF
NA,TRBJ1-2,TRBD1,TRBV5-6,TGTGCCAGCAGCAGGACAGGGCTTGCTAACTATGGCTACACCTTC,CASSRTGLANYGYTF
NA,TRBJ1-5,TRBD1,TRBV19,TGTGCCAGTAGTATCCGGACAGGGCCCCAGCCCCAGCATTTT,CASSIRTGPQPQHF
NA,TRBJ1-6,TRBD1,TRBV6-5,TGTGCCAGCAGTTTCGTGACAGGGGCAAATTCACCCCTCCACTTT,CASSFVTGANSPLHF
NA,TRBJ2-3,NA,TRBV7-8,TGTGCCAGCAGCTTAGAACGCAGCACAGATACGCAGTATTTT,CASSLERSTDTQYF
NA,TRBJ1-6,NA,TRBV19,TGTGCCAGTAGTATCCAAGACAGGACGGATAATTCACCCCTCCACTTT,CASSIQDRTDNSPLHF
NA,TRBJ1-2,NA,TRBV4-3,TGCGCCAGCAGCCACGGGACGGGGGGCTTGCCCTATGGCTACACCTTC,CASSHGTGGLPYGYTF
NA,TRBJ1-1,NA,TRBV19,TGTGCCAGTAGTATAAAGATGAACACTGAAGCTTTCTTT,CASSIKMNTEAFF
NA,TRBJ2-3,NA,TRBV6-4,TGTGCCAGCAGTGGACCCGGATCAGATACGCAGTATTTT,CASSGPGSDTQYF
NA,TRBJ2-7,NA,TRBV6-5,TGTGCCAGCAGTTCCTATCCACACGGACCCCCCTACGAGCAGTACTTC,CASSSYPHGPPYEQYF
NA,TRBJ1-1,NA,TRBV19,TGTGCCAGTAGTATCGGGGGGGCGAACACTGAAGCTTTCTTT,CASSIGGANTEAFF
NA,TRBJ2-3,NA,TRBV5-3,TGTGCCAGAAGAGGGCCAGTCCAACACACAGATACGCAGTATTTT,CARRGPVQHTDTQYF
NA,TRBJ2-3,TRBD2,TRBV25-1,TGTGCCAGCAGTCCCATGGGGGGGGGAAGCACAGATACGCAGTATTTT,CASSPMGGGSTDTQYF
NA,TRBJ2-1,NA,TRBV19,TGTGCCAGTAGTATACATCTACTAGGAGGGTTAAATGAGCAGTTCTTC,CASSIHLLGGLNEQFF
few,TRBJ2-5,TRBD1,TRBV2,TGTGCCAGCAGTAGGACAGGGGTTCAGGAGACCCAGTACTTC,CASSRTGVQETQYF
NA,TRBJ1-5,NA,TRBV2,TGTGCCAGCAGTGTAGCGGGAAATCAGCCCCAGCATTTT,CASSVAGNQPQHF
NA,TRBJ1-1,NA,TRBV6-5,TGTGCCAGCAGTTACGAGTTTAACACTGAAGCTTTCTTT,CASSYEFNTEAFF
once,TRBJ1-3,NA,TRBV30,TGTGCCTGGAGCCTCGAGGGACTTATCACTGGAAACACCATATATTTT,CAWSLEGLITGNTIYF
NA,TRBJ2-2,NA,TRBV6-5,TGTGCCAGCAGTTACGGAGGCCCCGCGAACACCGGGGAGCTGTTTTTT,CASSYGGPANTGELFF
NA,TRBJ1-5,NA,TRBV20-1,TGCAGTGCTAGTGGGGGTTACAGCAATCAGCCCCAGCATTTT,CSASGGYSNQPQHF
NA,TRBJ2-7,NA,TRBV12-5,TGTGCTAGTGGTCTTACGGGGGCTTCCTACGAGCAGTACTTC,CASGLTGASYEQYF
NA,TRBJ1-2,NA,TRBV7-2,TGTGCCAGCAGCTTAGAAGGAGGATACTACACCTTC,CASSLEGGYYTF